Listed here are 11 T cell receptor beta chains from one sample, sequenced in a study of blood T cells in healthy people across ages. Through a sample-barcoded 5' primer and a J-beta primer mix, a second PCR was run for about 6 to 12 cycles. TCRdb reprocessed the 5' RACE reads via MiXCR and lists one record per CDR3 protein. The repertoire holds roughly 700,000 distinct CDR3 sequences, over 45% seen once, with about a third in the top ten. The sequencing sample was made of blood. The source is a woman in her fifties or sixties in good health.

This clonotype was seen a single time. The CDR3, as DNA: TGTGCCAGCAGCATCCCCAGGGGGGGAGTCTACGAGCAGTACTTC. The encoded protein is CASSIPRGGVYEQYF. The chain is built from TRBV7-9 and TRBJ2-7; either TRBD1 or TRBD2 may fit D (7 bases each). The CDR3 runs 15 residues. With 5 bases removed from V and 3 bases from J, the gap between germline ends came to 17 bases. Germline assignment: CDR1 SEHNR and CDR2 FQNEAQ (reference sequence).

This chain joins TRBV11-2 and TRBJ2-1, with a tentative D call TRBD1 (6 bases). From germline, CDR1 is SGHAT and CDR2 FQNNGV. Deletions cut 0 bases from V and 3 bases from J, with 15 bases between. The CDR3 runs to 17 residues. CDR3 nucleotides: TGTGCCAGCAGCTTAGAACAGGGTGACCCTATCTACAATGAGCAGTTCTTC. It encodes CASSLEQGDPIYNEQFF. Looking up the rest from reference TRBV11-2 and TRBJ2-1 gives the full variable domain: EAGVAQSPRYKIIEKRQSVAFWCNPISGHATLYWYQQILGQGPKLLIQFQNNGVVDDSQLPKDRFSAERLKGVDSTLKIQPAKLEDSAVYLCASSLEQGDPIYNEQFFGPGTRLTVL.

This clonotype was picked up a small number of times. The CDR3 sequence: CSAGRDSNYGYTF. CDR3 DNA: TGCAGTGCCGGCCGGGACAGTAACTATGGCTACACCTTC. The J gene is TRBJ1-2, the V gene TRBV20-1; 7 positions agree with TRBD1. V lost 6 bases and J lost 1; bases outside the gene matches: 5. CDR3 size: 13 residues. From germline, CDR1 is DFQATT and CDR2 SNEGSKA (reference sequence).

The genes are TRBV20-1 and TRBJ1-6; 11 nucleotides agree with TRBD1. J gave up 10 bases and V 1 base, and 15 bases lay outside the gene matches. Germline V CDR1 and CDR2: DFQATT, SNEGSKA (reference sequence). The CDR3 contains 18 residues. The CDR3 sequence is CSARGGVGQGAHRSPLHF. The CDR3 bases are TGCAGTGCTAGAGGGGGGGTTGGACAGGGGGCCCACAGGTCACCCCTCCACTTT.

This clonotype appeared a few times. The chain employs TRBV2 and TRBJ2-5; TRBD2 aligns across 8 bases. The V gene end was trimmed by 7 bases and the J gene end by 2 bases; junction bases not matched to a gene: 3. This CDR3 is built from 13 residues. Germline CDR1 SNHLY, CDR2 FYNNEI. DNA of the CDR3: TGTGCCAGCAACCTAGCGGGTCAAGAGACCCAGTACTTC. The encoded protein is CASNLAGQETQYF.

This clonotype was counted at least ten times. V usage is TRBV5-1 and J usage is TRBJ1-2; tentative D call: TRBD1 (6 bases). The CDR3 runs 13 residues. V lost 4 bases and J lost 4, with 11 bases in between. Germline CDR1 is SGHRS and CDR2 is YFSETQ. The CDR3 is CASSMGGTYGYTF. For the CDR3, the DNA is TGCGCCAGCAGCATGGGGGGCACCTATGGCTACACCTTC.

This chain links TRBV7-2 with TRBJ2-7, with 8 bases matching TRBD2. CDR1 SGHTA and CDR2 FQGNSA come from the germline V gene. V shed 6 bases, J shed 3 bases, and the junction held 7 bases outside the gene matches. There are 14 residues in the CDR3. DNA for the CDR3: TGTGCCAGCAGTCCCGGGACTAGTTTCTACGAGCAGTACTTC. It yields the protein CASSPGTSFYEQYF.

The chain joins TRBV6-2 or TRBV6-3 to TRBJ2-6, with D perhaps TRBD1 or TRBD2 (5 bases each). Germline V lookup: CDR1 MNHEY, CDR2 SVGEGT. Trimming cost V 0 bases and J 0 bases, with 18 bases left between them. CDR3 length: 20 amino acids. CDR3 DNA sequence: TGTGCCAGCAGTTACTCGAGGGGCCCCGGGTTTAGCTCTGGGGCCAACGTCCTGACTTTC. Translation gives CASSYSRGPGFSSGANVLTF.

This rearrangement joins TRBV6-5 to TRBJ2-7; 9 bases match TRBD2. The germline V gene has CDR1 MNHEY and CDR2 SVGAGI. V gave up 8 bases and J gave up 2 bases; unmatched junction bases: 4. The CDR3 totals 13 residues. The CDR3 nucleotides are TGTGCCAGCGGGCCTAGCGGGACCTACGAGCAGTACTTC. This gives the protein CASGPSGTYEQYF.

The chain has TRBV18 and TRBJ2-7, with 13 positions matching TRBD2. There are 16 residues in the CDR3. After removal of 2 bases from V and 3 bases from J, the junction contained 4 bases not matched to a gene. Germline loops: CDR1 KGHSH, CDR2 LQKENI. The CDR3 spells CASSPSTSGRDYEQYF. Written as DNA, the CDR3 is TGTGCCAGCTCACCATCCACTAGCGGGAGGGACTACGAGCAGTACTTC.

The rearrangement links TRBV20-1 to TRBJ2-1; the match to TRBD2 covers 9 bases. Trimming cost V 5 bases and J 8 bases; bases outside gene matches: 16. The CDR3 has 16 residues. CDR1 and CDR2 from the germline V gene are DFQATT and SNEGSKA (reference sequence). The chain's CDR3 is CSAWRPGLANFYEQFF. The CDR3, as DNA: TGCAGTGCTTGGAGACCGGGACTAGCAAACTTCTATGAGCAGTTCTTC.